The clone carrying this TCR beta chain was found many times. As yet, its antigen is unknown. HTBI primers from iRepertoire and Arm-PCR of CDR3 regions yielded the TCR beta libraries. As originally analysed: Across the samples, identification revealed 55 to 80 TRBV and roughly 13 TRBJ segments. TCRdb re-analysed the multiplex PCR reads in MiXCR, keeping a single row per CDR3 protein. TCRdb, not the original authors, processed these V and J calls. The sample has 540,000 or so distinct CDR3 sequences; approximately 13% are singletons. This entry comes from a study of regulatory T cells in long-lasting Graves disease. Study conclusions and caveats: Few sampled subjects may have lowered accuracy.

The CDR3 covers 14 residues. Trimming left V 3 bases short and J 6 bases short, with 12 bases between. Germline V gene data show CDR1 as SGHRS and CDR2 as YFSETQ. Indicated time point: newly diagnosed GD, antithyroid drugs for less than 3 months. From PBMCs, RNA was extracted and then used to make the TCR library. These data also featured in a second study, about T cells in Graves' hyperthyroidism and ophthalmopathy.

The TCR comes from a man aged 25-40 years with Graves disease. The input for sequencing was peripheral blood mononuclear cells (PBMCs), taken at new diagnosis, from a patient treated with antithyroid drugs. The V gene is TRBV5-1, the J gene TRBJ2-2, with D uncertain. This CDR3 is CASSSGSTAGELFF. The CDR3 DNA sequence: TGCGCCAGCAGCTCCGGGTCCACAGCCGGGGAGCTGTTTTTT.